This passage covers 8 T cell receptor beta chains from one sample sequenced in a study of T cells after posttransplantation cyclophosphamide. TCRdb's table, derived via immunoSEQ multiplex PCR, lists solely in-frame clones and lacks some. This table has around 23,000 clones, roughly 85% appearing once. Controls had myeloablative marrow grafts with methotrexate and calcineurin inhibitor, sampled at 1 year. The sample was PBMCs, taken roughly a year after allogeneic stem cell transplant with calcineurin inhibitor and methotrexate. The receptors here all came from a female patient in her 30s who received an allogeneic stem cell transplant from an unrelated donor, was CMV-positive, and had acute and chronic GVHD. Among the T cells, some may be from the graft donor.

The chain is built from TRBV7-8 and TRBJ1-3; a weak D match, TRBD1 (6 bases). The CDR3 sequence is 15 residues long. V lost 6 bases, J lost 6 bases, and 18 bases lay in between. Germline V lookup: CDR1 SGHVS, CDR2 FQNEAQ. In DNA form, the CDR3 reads TGTGCCAGCAGATCAGGGGCAGCCCTTGAAAACACCATATATTTT. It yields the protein CASRSGAALENTIYF.

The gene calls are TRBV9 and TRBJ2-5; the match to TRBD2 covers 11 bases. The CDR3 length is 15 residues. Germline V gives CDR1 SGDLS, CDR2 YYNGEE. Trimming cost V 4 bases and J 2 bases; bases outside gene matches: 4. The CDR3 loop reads CASSLGTSGQETQYF. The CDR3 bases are TGTGCCAGCAGCCTGGGGACTAGCGGACAAGAGACCCAGTACTTC.

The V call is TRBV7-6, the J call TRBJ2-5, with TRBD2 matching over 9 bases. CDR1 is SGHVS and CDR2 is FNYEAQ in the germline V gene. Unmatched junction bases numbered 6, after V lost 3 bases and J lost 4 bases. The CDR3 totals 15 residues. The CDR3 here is CASSLPSGRLETQYF. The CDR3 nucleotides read TGTGCCAGCAGCTTGCCCAGCGGGAGGTTAGAGACCCAGTACTTC.

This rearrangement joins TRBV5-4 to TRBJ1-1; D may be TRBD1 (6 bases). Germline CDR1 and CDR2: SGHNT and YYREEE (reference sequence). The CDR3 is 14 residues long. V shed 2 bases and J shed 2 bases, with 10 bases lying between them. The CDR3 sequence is CASSFGQTNTEAFF. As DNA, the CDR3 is TGTGCCAGCAGCTTTGGACAGACAAACACTGAAGCTTTCTTT.

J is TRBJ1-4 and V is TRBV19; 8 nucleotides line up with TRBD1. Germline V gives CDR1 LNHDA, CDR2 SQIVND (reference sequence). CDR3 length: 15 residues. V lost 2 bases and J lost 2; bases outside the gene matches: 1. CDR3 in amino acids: CASSIRTGTNEKLFF. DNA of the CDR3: TGTGCCAGTAGTATAAGGACAGGGACTAATGAAAAACTGTTTTTT.

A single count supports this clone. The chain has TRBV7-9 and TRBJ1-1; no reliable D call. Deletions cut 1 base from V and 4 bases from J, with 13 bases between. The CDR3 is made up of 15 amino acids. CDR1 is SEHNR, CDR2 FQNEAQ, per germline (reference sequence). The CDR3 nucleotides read TGTGCCAGCAGCTTAGAGGCAGGCCGGGGCACTGAAGCTTTCTTT. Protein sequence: CASSLEAGRGTEAFF.

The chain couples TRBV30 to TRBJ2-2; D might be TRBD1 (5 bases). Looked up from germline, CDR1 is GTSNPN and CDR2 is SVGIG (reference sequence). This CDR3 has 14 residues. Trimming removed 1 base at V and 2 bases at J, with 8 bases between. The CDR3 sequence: CAWSARVNTGELFF. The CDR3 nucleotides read TGTGCCTGGAGTGCCAGGGTTAACACCGGGGAGCTGTTTTTT.

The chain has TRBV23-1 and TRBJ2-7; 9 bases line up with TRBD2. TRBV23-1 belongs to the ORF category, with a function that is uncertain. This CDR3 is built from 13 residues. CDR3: CALSGGGAKEQYF. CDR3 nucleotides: TGCGCTCTTAGCGGCGGGGGGGCAAAAGAGCAGTACTTC.